Reported below is one T cell receptor beta chain. The data belong to a study of metastatic and nonmetastatic thyroid tumors. Study summary: Patients with malignant and benign thyroid disease provided blood and tumor or nodule tissue, whose repertoires were compared.

Among the patients, none had received any treatment before thyroid surgery. MiXCR re-clonotyped the PCR reads for TCRdb. The data contain about 8,400 clones, over 25% of them singletons. Per germline, CDR1 DFQATT and CDR2 SNEGSKA (reference sequence). The V segment lost 6 bases and the J segment 7 bases; nucleotides outside the gene matches: 8. The CDR3 loop spans 12 amino acids. The TCR sequence derives from a female donor with papillary thyroid cancer or a benign thyroid nodule (not recorded which). Some clones in this sample may be carry-over from other donors' samples. The specimen was tumor tissue. This chain connects TRBV20-1 to TRBJ1-2, with 7 bases that match TRBD1. The CDR3 coding sequence is TGCAGTGCCACGAGAACAGGGGTTGGCTACACCTTC. Its translation is CSATRTGVGYTF.